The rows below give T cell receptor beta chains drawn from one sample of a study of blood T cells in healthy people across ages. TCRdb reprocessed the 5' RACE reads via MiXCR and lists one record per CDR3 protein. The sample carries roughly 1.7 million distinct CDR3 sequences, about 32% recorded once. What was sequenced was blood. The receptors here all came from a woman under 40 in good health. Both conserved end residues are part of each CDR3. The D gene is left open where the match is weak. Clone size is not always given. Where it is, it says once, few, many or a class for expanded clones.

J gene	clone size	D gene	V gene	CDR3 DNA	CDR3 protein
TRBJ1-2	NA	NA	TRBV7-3	TGTGCCAGCAGCTTAAGTGGGGGAGAGACTGGCTACACCTTC	CASSLSGGETGYTF
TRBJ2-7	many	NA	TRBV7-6	TGCGCCAGCAGCTTGGATAGGGGATCCGACGAGCAGTACTTC	CASSLDRGSDEQYF
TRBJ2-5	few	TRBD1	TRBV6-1	TGTGCCAGCAGTAGGGGATCCGGGACAGTGTATCAAGAGACCCAGTACTTC	CASSRGSGTVYQETQYF
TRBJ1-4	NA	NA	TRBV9	TGTGCCGGCAGCGACGGGACGGCGAATGAAAAACTGTTTTTT	CAGSDGTANEKLFF
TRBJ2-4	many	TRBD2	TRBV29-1	TGCAGCGTTGGTCGGGGGGAAAACATTCAGTACTTC	CSVGRGENIQYF
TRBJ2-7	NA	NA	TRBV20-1	TGCAGTGCACCTCTCAGGGGCTCCCCGGGGGAGCAGTACTTC	CSAPLRGSPGEQYF
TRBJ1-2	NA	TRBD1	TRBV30	TGTGCCTGGAGTGCCCTTGGACAGGACTATGGCTACACCTTC	CAWSALGQDYGYTF
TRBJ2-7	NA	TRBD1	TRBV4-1	TGCGCCAGCAGCCATGGGACAGGGAGAGACGAGCAGTACTTC	CASSHGTGRDEQYF
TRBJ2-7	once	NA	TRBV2	TGTGCCAGCAGGGGCGGGACAGAATCCTACAATGAGCAGTACTTC	CASRGGTESYNEQYF
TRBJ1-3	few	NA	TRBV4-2	TGTGCCAGCGCAGGACTGGGAAACACCATATATTTT	CASAGLGNTIYF
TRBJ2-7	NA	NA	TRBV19	TGTGCCAGTAGTCTTCGAGGGCCCAGGGGCCGGCTCTACGAGCAGTACTTC	CASSLRGPRGRLYEQYF
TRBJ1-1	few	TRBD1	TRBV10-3	TGTGCCATCACCTCGACAGGGGGGTCCACTGAAGCTTTCTTT	CAITSTGGSTEAFF
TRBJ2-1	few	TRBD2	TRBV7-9	TGTGCCAGCAGTCTGACCAGCGGGAAGTTCCATGAGCAGTTCTTC	CASSLTSGKFHEQFF
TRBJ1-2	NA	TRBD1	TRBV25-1	TGTGCCAGCAGTGTAAAGAACAGGGGAAAGTATGGCTACACCTTC	CASSVKNRGKYGYTF
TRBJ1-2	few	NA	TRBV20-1	TGCAGTGCTACCGCAGGGGTACTCAACTCTTACAAGAACTATGGCTACACCTTC	CSATAGVLNSYKNYGYTF
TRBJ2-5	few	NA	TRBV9	TGTGCCAGCAGCGTCAGGGTGCAGTACTTC	CASSVRVQYF